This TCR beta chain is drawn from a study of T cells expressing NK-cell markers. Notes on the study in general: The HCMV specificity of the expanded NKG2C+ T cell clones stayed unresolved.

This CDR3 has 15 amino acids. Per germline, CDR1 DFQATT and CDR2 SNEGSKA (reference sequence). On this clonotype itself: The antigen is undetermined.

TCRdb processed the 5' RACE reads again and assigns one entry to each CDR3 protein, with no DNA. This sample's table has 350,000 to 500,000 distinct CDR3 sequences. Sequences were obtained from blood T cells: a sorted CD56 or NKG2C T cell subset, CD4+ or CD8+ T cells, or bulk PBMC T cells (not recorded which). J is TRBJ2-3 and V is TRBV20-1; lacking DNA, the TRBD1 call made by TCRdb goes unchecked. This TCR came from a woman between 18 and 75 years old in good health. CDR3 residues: CSARDSPGSTDTQYF.